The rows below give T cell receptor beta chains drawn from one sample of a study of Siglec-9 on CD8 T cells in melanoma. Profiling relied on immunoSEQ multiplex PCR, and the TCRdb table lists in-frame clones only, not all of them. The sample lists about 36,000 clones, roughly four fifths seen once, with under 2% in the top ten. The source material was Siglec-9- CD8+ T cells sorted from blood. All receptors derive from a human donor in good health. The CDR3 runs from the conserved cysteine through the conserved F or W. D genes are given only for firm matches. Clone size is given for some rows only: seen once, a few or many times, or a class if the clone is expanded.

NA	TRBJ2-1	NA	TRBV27	TGTGCCAGCAGTTCCCGGGACTCTTCTTACAATGAGCAGTTCTTC	CASSSRDSSYNEQFF
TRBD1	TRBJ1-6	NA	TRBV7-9	TGTGCCAGCAGCTTAGCAGGGGCGGACAGGGAGAATTCACCCCTCCACTTT	CASSLAGADRENSPLHF
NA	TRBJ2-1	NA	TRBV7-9	TGTGCCAGCAGCTTAGTGGGCCGGAGCGGGCGGGACAATGAGCAGTTCTTC	CASSLVGRSGRDNEQFF
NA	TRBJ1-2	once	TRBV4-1	TGCGCCAGCAGCCAAGGTCAATCCCAGGGGATGCGTTATGGCTACACCTTC	CASSQGQSQGMRYGYTF
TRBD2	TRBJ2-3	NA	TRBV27	TGTGCCAGCAGTTTGGGGACTAGCGGGGGGGCCAGTAGAGATACGCAGTATTTT	CASSLGTSGGASRDTQYF
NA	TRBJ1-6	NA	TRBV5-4	TGTGCCAGCAGCCCCGCCGCGGATTATAATTCACCCCTCCACTTT	CASSPAADYNSPLHF
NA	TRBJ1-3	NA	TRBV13	TGTGCCAGCAGCTTAGAAACAGTCTCTGGAAACACCATATATTTT	CASSLETVSGNTIYF
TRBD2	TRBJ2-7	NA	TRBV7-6	TGTGCCAGCAGCCTGAACGGGGGGTTCGAGGCTACGAGGCCCTACGAGCAGTACTTC	CASSLNGGFEATRPYEQYF
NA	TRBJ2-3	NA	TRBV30	TGTGCCTGGACAGACGGGTCGCAGTATTTT	CAWTDGSQYF
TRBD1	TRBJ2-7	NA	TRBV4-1	TGCGCCAGCAGTGTTCGGACAGGGCTCTCCTACGAGCAGTACTTC	CASSVRTGLSYEQYF
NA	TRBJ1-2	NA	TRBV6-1	TGTGCCAGCAGTGCCGTCGTTGGGTCGTACTATGGCTACACCTTC	CASSAVVGSYYGYTF
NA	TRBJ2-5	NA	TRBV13	TGTGCCAGCAGCTTACGGGGCAGCCAAGAGACCCAGTACTTC	CASSLRGSQETQYF
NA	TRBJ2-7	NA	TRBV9	TGTGCCAGCAGCTCCGGCTACGAGCAGTACTTC	CASSSGYEQYF
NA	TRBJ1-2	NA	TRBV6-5	TGTGCCAGCAGTTATGGGGGGTCCTATGGCTACACCTTC	CASSYGGSYGYTF
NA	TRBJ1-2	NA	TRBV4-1	TGCGCCAGCAGGCTTACAGGGAACTATGGCTACACCTTC	CASRLTGNYGYTF
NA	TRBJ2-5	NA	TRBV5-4	TGTGCCAGCAGCCCCTCTGAGGGAGAGACCCAGTACTTC	CASSPSEGETQYF
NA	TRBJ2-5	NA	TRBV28	TGTGCCAGCAGTAGTTCGGGACGACAAAAGACCCAGTACTTC	CASSSSGRQKTQYF
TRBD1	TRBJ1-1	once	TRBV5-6	TGTGCCAGCAGCTTGGAGGGGACAGGCTACACTGAAGCTTTCTTT	CASSLEGTGYTEAFF
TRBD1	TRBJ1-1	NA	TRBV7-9	TGTGCCAGTGCACCACCTGGGACAGGGAACACTGAAGCTTTCTTT	CASAPPGTGNTEAFF
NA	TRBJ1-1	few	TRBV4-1	TGCGCCAGCAGCCGAACAGGGTTGAACACTGAAGCTTTCTTT	CASSRTGLNTEAFF
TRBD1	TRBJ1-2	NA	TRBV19	TGTGCCAGTAGTATAGAGTTGGGACAGGGGTTCTATGGCTACACCTTC	CASSIELGQGFYGYTF
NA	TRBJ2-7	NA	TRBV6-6	TGTGCCAGCAGTTACTTTGGAAGTACCTACGAGCAGTACTTC	CASSYFGSTYEQYF
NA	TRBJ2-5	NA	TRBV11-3	TGTGCCAGCAGTCAATGGCAGGGACCCCAAGAGACCCAGTACTTC	CASSQWQGPQETQYF
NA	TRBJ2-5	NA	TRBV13	TGTGCCAGCAGCTTAGAAGAACAAGAGACCCAGTACTTC	CASSLEEQETQYF
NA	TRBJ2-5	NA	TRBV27	TGTGCCAGCAGTTTATCGCTAAACCAAGAGACCCAGTACTTC	CASSLSLNQETQYF
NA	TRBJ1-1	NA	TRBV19	TGTGCCAGTAGGGGGGGCGCGACTGAAGCTTTCTTT	CASRGGATEAFF
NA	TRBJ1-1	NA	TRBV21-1	TGTGCCAGCAGCAAGGGCCAGCCGAACACTGAAGCTTTCTTT	CASSKGQPNTEAFF
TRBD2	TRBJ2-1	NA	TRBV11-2	TGTGCCAGCAGCTTAGGGACTAGCGGGTACTCCTACAATGAGCAGTTCTTC	CASSLGTSGYSYNEQFF